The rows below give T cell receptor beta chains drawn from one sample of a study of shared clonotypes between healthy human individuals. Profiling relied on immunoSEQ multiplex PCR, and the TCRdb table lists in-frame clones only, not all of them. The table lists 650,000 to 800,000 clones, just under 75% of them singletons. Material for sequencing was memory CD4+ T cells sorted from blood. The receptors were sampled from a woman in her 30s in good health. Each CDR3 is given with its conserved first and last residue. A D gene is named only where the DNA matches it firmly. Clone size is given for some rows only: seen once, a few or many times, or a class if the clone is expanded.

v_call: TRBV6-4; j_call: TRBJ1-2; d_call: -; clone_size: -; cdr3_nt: TGTGCCAGCAGTGACGACTATGGCTACACCTTC; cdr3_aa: CASSDDYGYTF
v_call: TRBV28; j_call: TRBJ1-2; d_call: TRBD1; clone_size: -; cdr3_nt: TGTGCCAGCAGTTTCGGGACAGGTGGGCTTAACTATGGCTACACCTTC; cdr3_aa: CASSFGTGGLNYGYTF
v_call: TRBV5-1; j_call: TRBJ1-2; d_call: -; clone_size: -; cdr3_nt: TGCGCCAGCAGCTTGGCCGGGGAGGGGTATGGCTACACCTTC; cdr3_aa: CASSLAGEGYGYTF
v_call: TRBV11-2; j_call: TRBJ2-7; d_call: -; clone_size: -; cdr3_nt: TGTGCCAGCAGCTTGGTAGAAGGCGAGCAGTACTTC; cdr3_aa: CASSLVEGEQYF
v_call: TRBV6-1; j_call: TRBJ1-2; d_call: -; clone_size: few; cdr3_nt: TGTGCCAGCAGGGACAGCCCTATCCACCTCTATGGCTACACCTTC; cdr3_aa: CASRDSPIHLYGYTF
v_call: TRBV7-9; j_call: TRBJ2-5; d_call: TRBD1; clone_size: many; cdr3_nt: TGTGCCAGCAGCTTAGACAGGGGTAAAGAGACCCAGTACTTC; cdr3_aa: CASSLDRGKETQYF
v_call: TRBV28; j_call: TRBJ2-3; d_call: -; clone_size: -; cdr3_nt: TGTGCCAGCAGGAACCCCGCAGATACGCAGTATTTT; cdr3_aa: CASRNPADTQYF
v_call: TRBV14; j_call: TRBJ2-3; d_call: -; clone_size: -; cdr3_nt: TGTGCCAGCAGCCAAGTTAGCACAGATACGCAGTATTTT; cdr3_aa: CASSQVSTDTQYF
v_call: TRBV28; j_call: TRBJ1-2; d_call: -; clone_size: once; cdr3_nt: TGTGCCAGCAGGGTCAGCAACTATGGCTACACCTTC; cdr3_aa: CASRVSNYGYTF
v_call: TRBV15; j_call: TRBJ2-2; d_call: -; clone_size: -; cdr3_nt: TGTGCCACCAGCAGAGATTTAACTGGAAGGGGCGCGAACACCGGGGAGCTGTTTTTT; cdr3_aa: CATSRDLTGRGANTGELFF
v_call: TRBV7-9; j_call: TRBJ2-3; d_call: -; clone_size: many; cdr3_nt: TGTGCCAGCAGCCACCCCCGGGACGGAGGCACAGATACGCAGTATTTT; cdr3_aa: CASSHPRDGGTDTQYF
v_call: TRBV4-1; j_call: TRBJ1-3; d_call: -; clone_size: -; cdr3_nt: TGCGCCAGCAGCCAAGTGGTCCTATTAAAGCGTGGAAACACCATATATTTT; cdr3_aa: CASSQVVLLKRGNTIYF
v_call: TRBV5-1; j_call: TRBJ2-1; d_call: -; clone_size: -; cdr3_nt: TGCGCCAGCAGCTTGGGCGGGAAGACCTACAATGAGCAGTTCTTC; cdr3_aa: CASSLGGKTYNEQFF
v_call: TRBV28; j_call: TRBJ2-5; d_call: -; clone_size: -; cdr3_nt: TGTGCCAGCAGTTTACGGTGGGAAGAGACCCAGTACTTC; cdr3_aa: CASSLRWEETQYF
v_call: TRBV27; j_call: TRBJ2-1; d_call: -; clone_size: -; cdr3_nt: TGTGCCAGCGGAGGACTGAGCTCCTACAATGAGCAGTTCTTC; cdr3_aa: CASGGLSSYNEQFF
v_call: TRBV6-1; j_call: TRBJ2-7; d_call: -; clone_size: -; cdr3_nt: TGTGCCAGCAGTGAAGCCTGGGTCACCTACGAGCAGTACTTC; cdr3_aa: CASSEAWVTYEQYF
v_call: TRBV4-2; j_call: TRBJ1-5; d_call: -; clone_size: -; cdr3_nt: TGTGCCAGCAGCCAAGGGGGGGGTTATCAGCCCCAGCATTTT; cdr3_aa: CASSQGGGYQPQHF
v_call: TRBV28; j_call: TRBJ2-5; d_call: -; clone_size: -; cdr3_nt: TGTGCCAGCAGTGAAATCGAGACCCAGTACTTC; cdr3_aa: CASSEIETQYF
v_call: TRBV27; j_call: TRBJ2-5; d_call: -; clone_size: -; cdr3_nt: TGTGCCAGCAGTTTCTACCCCAGTGGAGAGACCCAGTACTTC; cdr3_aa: CASSFYPSGETQYF
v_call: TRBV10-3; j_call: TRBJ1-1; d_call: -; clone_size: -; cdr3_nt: TGTGCCATCAGTGCGGTAGCTAACACTGAAGCTTTCTTT; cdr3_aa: CAISAVANTEAFF
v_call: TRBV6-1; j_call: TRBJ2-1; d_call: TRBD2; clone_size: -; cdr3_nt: TGTGCCAGCAGAGAGACTAGCACCAATGAGCAGTTCTTC; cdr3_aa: CASRETSTNEQFF
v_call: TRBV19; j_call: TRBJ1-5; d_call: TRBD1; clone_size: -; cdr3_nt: TGTGCCAGTAGATCAAACAGGGGGTTGATGGAGCCCCAGCATTTT; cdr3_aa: CASRSNRGLMEPQHF
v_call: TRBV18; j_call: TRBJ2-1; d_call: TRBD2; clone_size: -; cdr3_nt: TGTGCCAGCTCACCGGGGACTAGCGGTAACAATGAGCAGTTCTTC; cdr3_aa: CASSPGTSGNNEQFF
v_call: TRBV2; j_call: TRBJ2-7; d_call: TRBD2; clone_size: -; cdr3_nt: TGTGCCGGTGGGACTAGCGGGTACTACGAGCAGTACTTC; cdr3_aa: CAGGTSGYYEQYF
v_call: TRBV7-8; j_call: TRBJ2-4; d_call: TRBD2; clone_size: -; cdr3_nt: TGTGCCAGCAGCTCTAGTGGGGCTATACTAGCGGGAGTCAAAAACATTCAGTACTTC; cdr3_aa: CASSSSGAILAGVKNIQYF
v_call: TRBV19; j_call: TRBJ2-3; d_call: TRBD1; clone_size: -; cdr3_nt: TGTGCCAGTAGTCCGGACAGGGGCACAGATACGCAGTATTTT; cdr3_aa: CASSPDRGTDTQYF
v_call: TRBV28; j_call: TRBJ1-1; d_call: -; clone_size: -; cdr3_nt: TGTGCCAGCAGTTTCTTTCTACGGGGACCGAACACTGAAGCTTTCTTT; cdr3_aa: CASSFFLRGPNTEAFF
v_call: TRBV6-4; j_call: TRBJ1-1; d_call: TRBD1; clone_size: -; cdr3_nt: TGTGCCAGCAGTCCCGGGACAGGGGAGCACACTGAAGCTTTCTTT; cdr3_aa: CASSPGTGEHTEAFF
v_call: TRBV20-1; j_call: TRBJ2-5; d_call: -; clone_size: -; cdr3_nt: TGCAGTGCTGGTAGCGGAGAGACCCAGTACTTC; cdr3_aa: CSAGSGETQYF
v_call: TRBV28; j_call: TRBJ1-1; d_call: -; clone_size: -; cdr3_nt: TGTGCCAGCAGCATCGGACAGAAAATCACTGAAGCTTTCTTT; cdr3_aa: CASSIGQKITEAFF
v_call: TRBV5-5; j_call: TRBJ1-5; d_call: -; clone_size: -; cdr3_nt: TGTGCCAGCAGCTTCGGATCACCCGGTTATCAGCCCCAGCATTTT; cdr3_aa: CASSFGSPGYQPQHF
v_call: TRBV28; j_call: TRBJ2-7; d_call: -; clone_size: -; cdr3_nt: TGTGCCAGCAGACGACAGGAAGGGTCCTACGAGCAGTACTTC; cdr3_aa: CASRRQEGSYEQYF
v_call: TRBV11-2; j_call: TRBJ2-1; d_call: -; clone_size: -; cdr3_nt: TGTGCCAGCAGCCAAAGCCCGTCAAGCTCCTACAATGAGCAGTTCTTC; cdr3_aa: CASSQSPSSSYNEQFF
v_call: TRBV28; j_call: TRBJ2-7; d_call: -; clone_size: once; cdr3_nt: TGTGCCAGCAGTTCCCCGGGAACCTACGAGCAGTACTTC; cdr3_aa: CASSSPGTYEQYF
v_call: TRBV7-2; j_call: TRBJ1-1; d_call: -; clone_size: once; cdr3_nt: TGTGCCAGCAGCCCTCAGGGTAACACTGAAGCTTTCTTT; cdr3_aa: CASSPQGNTEAFF
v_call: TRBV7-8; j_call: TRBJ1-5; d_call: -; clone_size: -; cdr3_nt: TGTGCCAGCACATTACGGGGGGAAAATAGCAATCAGCCCCAGCATTTT; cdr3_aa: CASTLRGENSNQPQHF
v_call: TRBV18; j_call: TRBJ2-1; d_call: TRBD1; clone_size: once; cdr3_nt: TGTGCCAGCTCACCCGACAGGGGGAACTACAATGAGCAGTTCTTC; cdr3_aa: CASSPDRGNYNEQFF
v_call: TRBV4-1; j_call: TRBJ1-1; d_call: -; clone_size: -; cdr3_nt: TGCGCCAGCAGCCAACAGCCAGAAAGCAGGGGTGAAGCTTTCTTT; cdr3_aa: CASSQQPESRGEAFF
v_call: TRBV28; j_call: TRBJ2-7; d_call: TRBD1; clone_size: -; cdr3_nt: TGTGCCAGCTCTGGGACAGGGGACCCCAAGCAGTACTTC; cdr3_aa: CASSGTGDPKQYF
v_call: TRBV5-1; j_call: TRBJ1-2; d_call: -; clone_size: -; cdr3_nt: TGCGCCAGCAGCTCCGTCGACGGATCCTATGGCTACACCTTC; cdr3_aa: CASSSVDGSYGYTF
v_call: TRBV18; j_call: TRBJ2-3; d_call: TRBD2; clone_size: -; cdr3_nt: TGTGCCAGCTCAACCCGTAGCGGGAGAGACACAGATACGCAGTATTTT; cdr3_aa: CASSTRSGRDTDTQYF
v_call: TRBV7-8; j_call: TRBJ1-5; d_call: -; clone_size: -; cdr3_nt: TGTGCCAGCAGCTTAGCGCGGCAAATTAGCAATCAGCCCCAGCATTTT; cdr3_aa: CASSLARQISNQPQHF
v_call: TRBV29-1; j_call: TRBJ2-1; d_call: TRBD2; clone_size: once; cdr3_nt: TGCAGCGTTGACAGGACTAGCGGGAGTTACAATGAGCAGTTCTTC; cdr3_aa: CSVDRTSGSYNEQFF
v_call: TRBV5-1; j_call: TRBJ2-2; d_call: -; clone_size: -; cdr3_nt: TGCGCCAGCAGCTCCGGGACCCACACCGGGGAGCTGTTTTTT; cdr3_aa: CASSSGTHTGELFF
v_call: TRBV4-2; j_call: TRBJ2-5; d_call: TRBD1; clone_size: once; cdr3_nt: TGTGCCAGCAGCCAGGGACAGGGGCAGCAAGAGACCCAGTACTTC; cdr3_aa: CASSQGQGQQETQYF
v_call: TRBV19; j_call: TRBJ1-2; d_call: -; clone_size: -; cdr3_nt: TGTGCCAGTACCCCTACCCCGACAGACTATGGCTACACCTTC; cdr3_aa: CASTPTPTDYGYTF
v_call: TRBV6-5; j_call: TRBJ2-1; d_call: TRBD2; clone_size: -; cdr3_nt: TGTGCCAGCGATACTGTAGCGGGAAACGGAAATGAGCAGTTCTTC; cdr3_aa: CASDTVAGNGNEQFF
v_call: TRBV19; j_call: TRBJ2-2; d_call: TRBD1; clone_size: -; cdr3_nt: TGTGCCAGTAGTAACCGACAGGGATGGACCGGGGAGCTGTTTTTT; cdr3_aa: CASSNRQGWTGELFF
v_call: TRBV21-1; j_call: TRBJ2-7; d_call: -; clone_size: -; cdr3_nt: TGTGCCAGCAGCAAAGAGGAGGGAGAAGGTTACGAGCAGTACTTC; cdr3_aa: CASSKEEGEGYEQYF